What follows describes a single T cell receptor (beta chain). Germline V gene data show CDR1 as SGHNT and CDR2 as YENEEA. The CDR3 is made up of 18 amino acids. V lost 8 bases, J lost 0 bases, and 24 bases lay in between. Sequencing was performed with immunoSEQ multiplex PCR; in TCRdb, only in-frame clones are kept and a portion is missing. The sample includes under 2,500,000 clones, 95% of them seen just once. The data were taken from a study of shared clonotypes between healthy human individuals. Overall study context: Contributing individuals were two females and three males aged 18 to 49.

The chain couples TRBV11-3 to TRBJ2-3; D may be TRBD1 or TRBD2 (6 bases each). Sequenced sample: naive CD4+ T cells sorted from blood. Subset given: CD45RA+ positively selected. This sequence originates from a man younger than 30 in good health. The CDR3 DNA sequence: TGTGCCAGCCTCGAGGTTGGGGGGCCAACCACTAGCACAGATACGCAGTATTTT. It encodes CASLEVGGPTTSTDTQYF. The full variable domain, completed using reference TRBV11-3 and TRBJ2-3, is EAGVVQSPRYKIIEKKQPVAFWCNPISGHNTLYWYLQNLGQGPELLIRYENEEAVDDSQLPKDRFSAERLKGVDSTLKIQPAELGDSAVYLCASLEVGGPTTSTDTQYFGPGTRLTVL.